The subject of this entry is one TCR beta chain. Its specificity is not known. The data derive from a study of cytomegalovirus exposure and HLA in healthy donors. Study-wide results and limits: In a later analysis, an Asian-associated ancestry cluster reportedly showed fewer N-insertions than the approximately 700-donor mean. TCR beta V- and J-gene trimming was later associated with a missense DCLRE1C variant.

Primers included in the PCR were 60 Vbeta and 13 Jbeta primers. Method: immunoSEQ multiplex PCR; TCRdb's copy keeps in-frame clones and lacks some. Among 100,000 or so clones listed, almost 70% were seen once. V gave up 7 bases and J gave up 5 bases; unmatched junction bases: 11. Germline CDR1 MNHEY, CDR2 SVGAGI. The CDR3 has 15 residues. This clonotype was sampled from a man aged 25 to 40 in good health and CMV-seronegative. Material for sequencing was PBMCs. V and J are TRBV6-5 and TRBJ1-5; 7 bases fit TRBD1. The CDR3 loop reads CASKPGQNYHQPQHF. CDR3 sequence (DNA): TGTGCCAGCAAACCGGGACAGAACTACCATCAGCCCCAGCATTTT.